This T cell receptor beta chain was identified in a study of shared clonotypes between healthy human individuals (dated by TCRdb to 2018 to 2021). About the study as a whole: The cohort comprised two women and a few men aged 18 to 49 years. For each donor, CD4 naive and CD4 memory were each given three plates, CD8 naive was given two plates, and CD8 memory was given one plate. Blood TCR repertoires of about 5 healthy adults were deeply sequenced to estimate repertoire size and the extent of clonotype sharing between individuals. To increase sequencing depth and limit assay-specific biases, TCR repertoire library preparation and sequencing were carried out by different laboratories using diverse techniques. Between about 0.85 and 9.5 billion PBMCs per donor were obtained by leukapheresis.

On this clone: The clone's antigen remains unknown. Per-base qualities were not stored, and no clone one base away is much larger.

The CDR3, cysteine through phenylalanine, is 12 amino acids long. Only the CDR3 region is kept as DNA, spanning 36 bases read in frame from base 1. Trimming takes 7 bases from V and 7 bases from J, and the germline ends sit 13 bases apart. From a lookup of the germline V gene, CDR1 and CDR2 are MDHEN and SYDVKM. TCR CDR3 regions were amplified from genomic DNA by multiplex PCR using the deep immunoSEQ assay. Genomic DNA extracted from each cell subset was distributed evenly over all wells of several immunoSEQ 96-well plates, and each plate served as one replicate. For sorted subsets, 200 ng of genomic DNA, equivalent to 25,000 to 30,000 T cell genomes, went into each replicate PCR. The purified libraries were quantified using a Qubit 3.0 fluorometer, sized with a Bioanalyzer 2100, and then quantified again using the KAPA Library Quantification kit. Every immunoSEQ 96-well plate was sequenced on a separate single-read 150-cycle Illumina NextSeq 550 flow cell. For the original study's pipeline: Because only junctional sequences without quality scores were contained in the immunoSEQ output, filtering matching that applied to full-length reads could not be performed. To assign V/J genes and CDR3, sequences were annotated using PyIR, a Python wrapper for IgBLAST v1.9, with IMGT germline references. Reads were filtered out if the reads had weak V/J assignments (E-value above 1e-6), no CDR3, stop codons, out-of-frame junctions, or ambiguous translated residues. A V3J clonotype was defined by an identical inferred V gene, J gene, and CDR3 amino acid sequence. To compute the percentage overlap between repertoires, the number of shared unique clonotypes was divided by the size of the smaller repertoire. Three approaches were used to assess repertoire richness: RTK rarefaction, the Chao1 estimator, and Recon v2.1 estimates of unobserved clonotypes. For all TCRbeta clonotypes obtained by the gDNA method from a few donors, generation probabilities were computed with OLGA. Not all clones reach the TCRdb copy of this immuneACCESS table, which keeps in-frame sequences only. Checked studies attribute under half of the gap to unresolved V genes and leave the rest unexplained. V and J calls plus clone size are reproduced from that table; the DNA served to infer D and trimming. For this sample the table gives roughly 720,000 clones, of which around 90% were detected only once. The ten largest clones take up 34% of the sample.

Here is what the overall study found, with its caveats: Estimated clonotype richness was generally larger for naive than for memory subsets. Sampling was limited to blood, and TCR repertoires in tissue likely differ from TCR repertoires in blood. Compared with non-shared clonotypes, the clonotypes found in all four sorted-subset donors had higher generation probabilities. Because the study included a small number of donors, the genetic and exposure-history diversity represented was limited. Sharing across several donors was observed for about 5% of naive CD4, 3% to 4% of naive CD8, about 2.5% of memory CD4, and approximately 0.41% of memory CD8 clonotypes. Incomplete sequencing was indicated by rarefaction of sorted-subset datasets, despite the large sequencing depth. Pairwise subsampling led to the expectation that sequencing depth would affect the degree of clonotype sharing among donors.

Donors were healthy HIV-negative adults with no recently reported acute infections or vaccinations. Every donor was a Caucasian adult residing in Nashville, Tennessee, USA. CD8 memory samples were composed of magnetically selected CD45RO+ cells combined with CCR7-negative CD45RA+ effector memory (TemRA) cells. Blood was collected by leukapheresis, and PBMCs were isolated by Ficoll-Histopaque density gradient centrifugation and then cryopreserved in liquid nitrogen vapor phase. Purity and quantity of every magnetically sorted T cell population were checked by analytical flow cytometry. Genomic DNA was isolated from every sorted fraction and measured by UV absorbance on a Nanodrop 2000c.

Sequenced: memory CD8+ T cells from PBMCs. The cell subset or site tag for this specimen amounts to: CD45RO+ cells pooled with CCR7-negative TemRA cells. The source of this sequence is a man between 18 and 35 years old in good health. Some clones in this sample may be carry-over from other donors' samples. The rearrangement joined TRBV28 to TRBJ1-2; there is no confident call for the D gene. The CDR3 has the sequence CASTRTMSGYTF. The bases read TGTGCCAGCACGCGGACTATGTCTGGCTACACCTTC.